The T cell receptor beta chain described here comes from a study of blood T cell repertoires in COVID-19. The wider study: The United States, Italy and Spain provided the acute and convalescent COVID-19 samples. PBMCs, B-cell-depleted T cells, or T cells provided the cDNA or gDNA that made up the material.

Patients in Seattle were enrolled during active infection, then followed longitudinally. V lost 7 bases to trimming and J lost 5 bases; unmatched junction nucleotides: 12. Germline V gene sequence: CDR1 MNHEY, CDR2 SMNVEV (reference sequence). This CDR3 is built from 15 residues. In the original processing: Estimation of nucleated cell counts was performed using reference gene primer amplification. Measured with immunoSEQ multiplex PCR; TCRdb has only the in-frame clones, and not every one. The V and J calls and clone size were taken over from that table, and D and trimming were inferred from the DNA. This table has about 170,000 clones, under 95% appearing once.

The J gene is TRBJ2-7, the V gene TRBV27; 9 nucleotides match TRBD2. This clonotype was sampled from a man aged 18-30 years with COVID-19, enrolled during active disease. Input material: peripheral blood. The CDR3 DNA follows: TGTGCCAGCACCCCCCGGGGCGGGAGGGCCCACGAGCAGTACTTC. The encoded protein is CASTPRGGRAHEQYF.